The clone carrying this T cell receptor (beta chain) came up many times. The target antigen is unknown. The data derive from a study of T-cell reconstitution after alpha-beta-depleted transplantation in children. For TCRbeta, the library was prepared with unique molecular identifiers. TCRdb called the PCR reads again in MiXCR, with one record for every CDR3 protein. Of some 200,000 distinct CDR3 sequences in the sample, 9.5% to 13% were seen once. Study conclusions and caveats: There were reportedly several hundred expanded graft clones from which alpha-beta T cells came about two months after transplant. One year after transplant, T-cell counts and diversity came mostly from newly produced T cells. Several patients had high TCRbeta diversity at day 60; it came from surviving recipient T cells and thymic progenitors.

V was pared by 1 base and J by 7 bases, with 4 bases between. The CDR3 is 12 residues long. The chain recombines TRBV12-3 or TRBV12-4 with TRBJ2-2; D ambiguous. The source material was PBMCs, sampled before TCRalphabeta/CD19-depleted stem cell transplant. The receptor was derived from a child under two years old with acute myeloid leukemia, due to receive a stem cell transplant. CDR3 sequence: CASSLDFGELFF. In DNA, the CDR3 is TGTGCCAGCAGTTTAGACTTCGGGGAGCTGTTTTTT.